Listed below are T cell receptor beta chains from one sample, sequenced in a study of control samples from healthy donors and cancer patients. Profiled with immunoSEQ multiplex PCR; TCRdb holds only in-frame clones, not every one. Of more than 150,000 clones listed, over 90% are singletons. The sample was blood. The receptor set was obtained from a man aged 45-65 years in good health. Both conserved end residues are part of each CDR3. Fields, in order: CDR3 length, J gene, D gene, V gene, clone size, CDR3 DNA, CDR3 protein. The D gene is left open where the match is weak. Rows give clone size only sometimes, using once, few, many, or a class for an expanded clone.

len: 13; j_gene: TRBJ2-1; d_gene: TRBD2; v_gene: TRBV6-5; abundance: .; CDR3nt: TGTGCCAGCGGGACTAGTTCTGTATGGGAGCAGTTCTTC; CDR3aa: CASGTSSVWEQFF
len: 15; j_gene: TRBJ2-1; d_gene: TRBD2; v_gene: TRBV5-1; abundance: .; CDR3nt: TGCGCCAGCAGACCCCTAGCGGGGATCTACAATGAGCAGTTCTTC; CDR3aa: CASRPLAGIYNEQFF
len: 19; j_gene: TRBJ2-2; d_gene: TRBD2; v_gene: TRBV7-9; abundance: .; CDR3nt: TGTGCCAGCAGCTTAAGAATGGGGACTAGCGGGAGGAGCACCGGGGAGCTGTTTTTT; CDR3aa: CASSLRMGTSGRSTGELFF
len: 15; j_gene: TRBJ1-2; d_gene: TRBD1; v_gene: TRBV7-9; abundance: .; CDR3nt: TGTGCCAGCAGCTCCATCCGGGACAGGCTCTATGGCTACACCTTC; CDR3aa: CASSSIRDRLYGYTF
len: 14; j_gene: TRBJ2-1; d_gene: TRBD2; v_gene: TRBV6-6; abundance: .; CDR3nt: TGTGCCAGCAGTTACCCGACTAGCACGGATGAGCAGTTCTTC; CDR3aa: CASSYPTSTDEQFF
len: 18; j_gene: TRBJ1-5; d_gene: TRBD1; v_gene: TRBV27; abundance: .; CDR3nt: TGTGCCAGCAGTACAGGACAGGGCCAACATGGGGGCAATCAGCCCCAGCATTTT; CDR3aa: CASSTGQGQHGGNQPQHF
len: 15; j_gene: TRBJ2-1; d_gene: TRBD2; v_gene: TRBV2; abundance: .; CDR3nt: TGTGCCAGCAGTGGTTATGAGCGGGACTCCAATGAGCAGTTCTTC; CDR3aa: CASSGYERDSNEQFF
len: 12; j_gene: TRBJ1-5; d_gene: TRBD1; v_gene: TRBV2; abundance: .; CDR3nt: TGTGCCAGCGACAGGGTAGGACAGCCCCAGCATTTT; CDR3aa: CASDRVGQPQHF
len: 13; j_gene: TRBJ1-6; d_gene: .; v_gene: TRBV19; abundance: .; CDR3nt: .; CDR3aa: CASTSAANSPLHF
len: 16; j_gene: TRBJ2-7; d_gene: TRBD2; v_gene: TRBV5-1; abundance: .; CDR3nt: TGCGCCAGCAGCTTGGGATCTAGCGGGAGTTTCTACGAGCAGTACTTC; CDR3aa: CASSLGSSGSFYEQYF
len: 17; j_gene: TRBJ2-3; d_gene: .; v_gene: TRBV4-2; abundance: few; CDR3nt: TGTGCCAGCAGCCATGAAGAGGTCGGGGAGAGGTCAGATACGCAGTATTTT; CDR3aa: CASSHEEVGERSDTQYF
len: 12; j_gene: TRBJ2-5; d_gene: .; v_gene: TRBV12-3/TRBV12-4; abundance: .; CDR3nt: TGTGCCAGCAGTCATACCCAAGAGACCCAGTACTTC; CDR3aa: CASSHTQETQYF
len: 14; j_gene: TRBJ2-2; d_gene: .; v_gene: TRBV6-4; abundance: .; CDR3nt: TGTGCCAGCAGTGACTCCTCGTTCAACGGGGAGCTGTTTTTT; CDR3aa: CASSDSSFNGELFF
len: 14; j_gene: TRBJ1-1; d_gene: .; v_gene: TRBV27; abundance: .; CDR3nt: TGTGCCAGCAGTTGGGCCCTAGGGATTACTGAAGCTTTCTTT; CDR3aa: CASSWALGITEAFF
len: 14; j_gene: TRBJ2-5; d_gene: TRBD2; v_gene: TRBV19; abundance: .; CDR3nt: TGTGCCAGTAGTGGGTCGGGAGGTAGGGAGACCCAGTACTTC; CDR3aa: CASSGSGGRETQYF
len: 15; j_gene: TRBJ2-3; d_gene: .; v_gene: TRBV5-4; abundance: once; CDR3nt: TGTGCCAGCAGCTTCCAAAGCGGAAGCACAGATACGCAGTATTTT; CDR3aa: CASSFQSGSTDTQYF
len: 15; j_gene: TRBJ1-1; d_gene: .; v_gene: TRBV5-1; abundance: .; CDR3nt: TGCGCCAGCAGGTATGGGACCTCGGGAGACACTGAAGCTTTCTTT; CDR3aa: CASRYGTSGDTEAFF
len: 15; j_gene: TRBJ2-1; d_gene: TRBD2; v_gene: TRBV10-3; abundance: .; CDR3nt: TGTGCCATCAGTGACCCGGGAGGCCTCGGTCATGAGCAGTTCTTC; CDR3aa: CAISDPGGLGHEQFF
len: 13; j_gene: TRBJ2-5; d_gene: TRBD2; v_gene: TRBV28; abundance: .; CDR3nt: TGTGCCAGCAGTTTAATCGGGGGGAGGACCCAGTACTTC; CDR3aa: CASSLIGGRTQYF
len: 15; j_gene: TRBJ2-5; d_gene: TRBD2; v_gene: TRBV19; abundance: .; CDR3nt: TGTGCCAGTAGACGAGCGGGGACGTACCAAGAGACCCAGTACTTC; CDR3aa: CASRRAGTYQETQYF
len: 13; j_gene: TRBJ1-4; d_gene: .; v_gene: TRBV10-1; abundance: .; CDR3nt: TGCGCCAGCAGGCGGGACCATTCCGAAAAACTGTTTTTT; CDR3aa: CASRRDHSEKLFF
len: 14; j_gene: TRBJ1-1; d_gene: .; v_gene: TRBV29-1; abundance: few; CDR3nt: TGCAGCGTTGATTTCAGCCCAATGAACACTGAAGCTTTCTTT; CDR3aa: CSVDFSPMNTEAFF
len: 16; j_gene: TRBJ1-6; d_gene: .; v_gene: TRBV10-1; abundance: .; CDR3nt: TGCGCCAGCAGTGAGGGGACACCGTTCAATAATTCACCCCTCCACTTT; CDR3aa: CASSEGTPFNNSPLHF
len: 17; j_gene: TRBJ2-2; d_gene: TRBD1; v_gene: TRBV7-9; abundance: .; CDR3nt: TGTGCCAGCAGCCAAGCACAGGGGATCACGAACACCGGGGAGCTGTTTTTT; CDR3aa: CASSQAQGITNTGELFF